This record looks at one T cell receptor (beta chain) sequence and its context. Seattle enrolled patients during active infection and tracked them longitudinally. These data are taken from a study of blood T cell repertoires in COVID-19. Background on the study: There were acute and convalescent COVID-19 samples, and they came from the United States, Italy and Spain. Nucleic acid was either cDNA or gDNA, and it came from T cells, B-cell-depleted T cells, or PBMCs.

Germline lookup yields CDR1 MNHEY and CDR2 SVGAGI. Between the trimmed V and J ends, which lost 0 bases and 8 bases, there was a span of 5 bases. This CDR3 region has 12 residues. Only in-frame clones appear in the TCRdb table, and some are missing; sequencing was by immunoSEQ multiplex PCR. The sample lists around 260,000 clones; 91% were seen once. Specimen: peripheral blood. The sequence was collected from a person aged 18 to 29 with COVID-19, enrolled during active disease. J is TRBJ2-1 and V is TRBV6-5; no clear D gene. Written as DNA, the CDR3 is TGTGCCAGCAGTTACTCGGGCGATGAGCAGTTCTTC. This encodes CASSYSGDEQFF.